The sequence of this T cell receptor (beta chain) was determined in a study of cytotoxic CD8 clonotypes in ibrutinib-treated CLL. Clones were read by immunoSEQ multiplex PCR, and TCRdb kept only the in-frame ones, dropping some. Among approximately 160,000 clones listed, nearly 90% were seen once. About this clone: Its antigen remains unidentified.

Study outcomes and limitations: Progressing patients had sampling times that differed from those of sustained-remission patients.

The CDR3 totals 14 residues. In germline, CDR1 is SGHTA, CDR2 FQGNSA. After removal of 4 bases from V and 8 bases from J, the junction contained 7 bases not matched to a gene. The chain links TRBV7-2 to TRBJ1-2; 10 bases line up with TRBD1. The sample here was PBMCs, taken at disease progression, from a patient treated with ibrutinib. This TCR came from a human donor with chronic lymphocytic leukemia. CDR3 DNA sequence: TGTGCCAGCAGCTCCCAAGGGACAGGGGAGGGCTACACCTTC. This translates into CASSSQGTGEGYTF.